This TCR beta chain originates from a study of early T cells in non-severe SARS-CoV-2 infection. About the research overall: Sequencing of unsorted whole blood was done on bulk RNA, leaving chains unpaired.

A few counts support this clonotype. Germline loops: CDR1 MDHEN, CDR2 SYDVKM. The junction had 12 bases not matched to a gene; V was cut back by 6 bases and J by 1 base. The CDR3 is 19 residues long. Via MiXCR, TCRdb re-called the 5' RACE reads, giving one row per CDR3 protein. Counted here are 55,000 to 75,000 distinct CDR3 sequences, 9% to 15% occurring once; the ten biggest clones make up about 4%. The sequence came from an adult who was a healthcare worker with PCR-confirmed SARS-CoV-2 infection or an uninfected control (not recorded which). The sample consisted of whole blood. The chain recombines TRBV28 with TRBJ2-3; TRBD2 aligns across 14 bases. The CDR3 DNA is TGTGCCAGCAGGGGGACTAGCGGGAGAGGCCCGGTCGGCACAGATACGCAGTATTTT. This sequence encodes CASRGTSGRGPVGTDTQYF.